The entry that follows covers one T cell receptor beta chain sequence. This sample is part of a study of blood T cell repertoires in COVID-19. Across the study: Samples came from the United States, Italy and Spain, spanning acute and convalescent COVID-19. PBMCs, B-cell-depleted T cells, or T cells were the source of the cDNA or gDNA that made up the material.

Per the original data handling: Estimation of nucleated cell counts relied on the amplification of reference gene primers. Assay used: immunoSEQ multiplex PCR; TCRdb lists only in-frame clones, some missing. The V and J calls and the clone size are those of that table, but D and trimming were determined from the DNA. The sample carries fewer than 110,000 clones, 91% recorded once. Sequenced: peripheral blood. The receptor comes from a man in his fifties or sixties with acute or convalescent COVID-19.

The CDR3 DNA is TGTGCCAGCAGTACCAGAAATTCACCCCTCCACTTT. Protein: CASSTRNSPLHF. The chain carries TRBV12-3 or TRBV12-4 and TRBJ1-6, with unresolved D. V lost 5 bases and J 7 bases, leaving 6 bases between the germline ends. This CDR3 has 12 amino acids.